These 26 T cell receptor beta chains were all obtained from the same sample, sequenced in a study of T cells in Graves' hyperthyroidism and ophthalmopathy. Researchers amplified the TCR beta CDR3 regions from RNA transcripts. First-round RT-PCR targeting the TCR CDR3 was performed with the HTBI primer set. MiXCR, applied by TCRdb to the multiplex PCR reads, yields one record per CDR3 protein. The repertoire holds around 450,000 distinct CDR3 sequences, more than 15% seen once, with 11% to 15% in the top ten. Sequenced sample: blood. Receptors originate from a young woman with Graves' hyperthyroidism.

In this sample, this clonotype turned up many times. The V call is TRBV11-2, the J call TRBJ2-7; 8 bases line up with TRBD2. The CDR3 covers 17 residues. Germline V CDR1 and CDR2: SGHAT, FQNNGV. V lost 4 bases, J lost 7 bases, and 18 bases stayed unmatched. This chain's CDR3 is CASSSSAVAGRGGEQYF. CDR3 DNA: TGTGCCAGCAGCTCCTCCGCCGTAGCGGGGAGGGGGGGGGAGCAGTACTTC.

This clonotype was recorded at least ten times. The chain joins TRBV4-3 to TRBJ2-1; no definite D call. The germline gives CDR1 LGHNA, CDR2 YSLEER. The CDR3 has 14 residues. Trimming took 1 base from V and 6 from J, leaving 10 bases between them. CDR3 in DNA: TGCGCCAGCAGCCAAGCAGTGGGCCCCAATGAGCAGTTCTTC. Its protein is CASSQAVGPNEQFF.

Concerning this clonotype: A much larger clone sits a single nucleotide away, making a read error possible. The V call is TRBV28, the J call TRBJ2-1; tentative D call: TRBD2 (5 bases). This CDR3 comprises 14 residues. V lost 7 bases, J lost 6 bases, and 16 bases lay in between. Germline loops: CDR1 MDHEN, CDR2 SYDVKM. The CDR3 reads CASKFSGNSNEQFF. CDR3 sequence (DNA): TGTGCCAGCAAATTCAGCGGTAACTCCAATGAGCAGTTCTTC. Complete variable domain (other parts from reference TRBV28 and TRBJ2-1): DVKVTQSSRYLVKRTGEKVFLECVQDMDHENMFWYRQDPGLGLRLIYFSYDVKMKEKGDIPEGYSVSREKKERFSLILESASTNQTSMYLCASKFSGNSNEQFFGPGTRLTVL.

This clonotype was observed many times. The V and J genes are TRBV12-3 or TRBV12-4 and TRBJ2-1, with unresolved D. The CDR3 loop spans 14 amino acids. The V end was cut by 5 bases, the J end by 8 bases, with 16 bases between. This CDR3 reads CASSAGLAIHEQFF. DNA for the CDR3: TGTGCCAGCAGTGCCGGTTTGGCGATACATGAGCAGTTCTTC.

In this sample, this clonotype turned up once. This may be a read error: a much more frequent sequence differs by one nucleotide. The V call is TRBV20-1, the J call TRBJ2-7, with 7 bases fitting TRBD2. Germline CDR1 reads DFQATT; CDR2 reads SNEGSKA (reference sequence). This CDR3 is 12 amino acids long. CDR3 loop: CSATRLAGEQHF. The CDR3 DNA sequence: TGCAGTGCCACCCGACTAGCAGGCGAGCAGCACTTC.

This clonotype was detected many times. The chain uses TRBV5-8 and TRBJ1-2, with 8 nucleotides matching TRBD1. Germline V gene data show CDR1 as SGHTS and CDR2 as YDEGEE. The CDR3 contains 14 residues. Unmatched junction bases numbered 6, after V lost 4 bases and J lost 4 bases. The CDR3 loop reads CASSSNRGTYGYTF. CDR3 nucleotide sequence: TGTGCCAGCAGCAGCAACAGGGGGACCTATGGCTACACCTTC.

This clonotype was counted many times. The rearrangement links TRBV28 to TRBJ2-7, with no clear D. The germline CDR1 and CDR2 sequences are MDHEN and SYDVKM. With 1 base removed from V and 6 bases from J, the gap between germline ends came to 22 bases. This CDR3 has 17 residues. The CDR3 DNA sequence: TGTGCCAGCAGTTTATTGACGGCATGGTCCAAGGGCTCCGAGCAGTACTTC. This encodes CASSLLTAWSKGSEQYF. The whole variable domain, filled in from reference TRBV28 and TRBJ2-7, reads DVKVTQSSRYLVKRTGEKVFLECVQDMDHENMFWYRQDPGLGLRLIYFSYDVKMKEKGDIPEGYSVSREKKERFSLILESASTNQTSMYLCASSLLTAWSKGSEQYFGPGTRLTVT.

This clonotype was recorded many times. The chain carries TRBV11-3 and TRBJ1-2; TRBD1 matches 7 bases. The J segment lost 4 bases and the V segment lost 4 bases, leaving 6 bases of the junction unmatched. Germline-derived CDR1 and CDR2 are SGHNT and YENEEA. This CDR3 region has 14 residues. For the CDR3, the DNA is TGTGCCAGCAGCTATCGGGGGACAGCCTATGGCTACACCTTC. This encodes CASSYRGTAYGYTF.

This clonotype was picked up many times. This chain uses TRBV29-1 with TRBJ2-3, with 10 bases fitting TRBD2. The CDR3 runs 16 residues. Germline V gives CDR1 SQVTM, CDR2 ANQGSEA. After removal of 5 bases from V and 0 bases from J, the junction contained 8 bases not matched to a gene. This CDR3 is CSVFSGRFTSTDTQYF. The CDR3 nucleotides read TGCAGCGTTTTTAGCGGGAGGTTCACTAGCACAGATACGCAGTATTTT.

The sample holds many counts of this clonotype. The gene calls are TRBV2 and TRBJ2-1; a possible D gene is TRBD2 (5 bases). Germline V lookup: CDR1 SNHLY, CDR2 FYNNEI. V was pared by 5 bases and J by 9 bases, with 14 bases between. The CDR3 contains 13 residues. For the CDR3, the DNA is TGTGCCAGCAGTAAAATCGGACTTGGTGAGCAGTTCTTC. This encodes CASSKIGLGEQFF.

This chain uses TRBV5-1 with TRBJ2-4, with D perhaps being TRBD1 or TRBD2 (5 bases each). The ends were cut back, 4 bases at V and 6 bases at J, with 14 bases in the middle. The CDR3 contains 14 residues. The germline gives CDR1 SGHRS, CDR2 YFSETQ. The CDR3 nucleotides are TGCGCCAGCAGCCCGCCCGGGACGGGAAACATTCAGTACTTC. Amino acid sequence: CASSPPGTGNIQYF.

This chain joins TRBV20-1 and TRBJ1-6, with D unresolved. CDR3 length: 16 amino acids. The germline gives CDR1 DFQATT, CDR2 SNEGSKA (reference sequence). The ends were cut back, 3 bases at V and 6 bases at J, with 18 bases in the middle. The CDR3 bases are TGCAGTGCTAGCCTTTCCTCCGGAGCCTTTAATTCACCCCTCCACTTT. Its protein is CSASLSSGAFNSPLHF.

In this sample, this clonotype turned up many times. The J gene is TRBJ1-1, the V gene TRBV28; D call uncertain. Germline CDR1 reads MDHEN; CDR2 reads SYDVKM. Trimming shortened V by 5 bases and J by 4 bases, and 17 bases separated the two germline ends. CDR3 length: 15 amino acids. The CDR3 sequence: CASSPHVGGVTEAFF. The DNA for the CDR3 is TGTGCCAGCAGTCCTCACGTCGGTGGGGTCACTGAAGCTTTCTTT.

This clonotype came up a few times. The chain carries TRBV5-5 and TRBJ2-7, with a weak D call TRBD2 (6 bases). Germline CDR1 is SGHKS and CDR2 is YYEKEE (reference sequence). Trimming shortened V by 6 bases and J by 2 bases, and 15 bases separated the two germline ends. The CDR3 sequence is 14 residues long. CDR3 coding DNA: TGTGCCAGCACCGAAGCGGGCACAACCTACGAGCAGTACTTC. Amino acids: CASTEAGTTYEQYF.

The J gene is TRBJ1-3, the V gene TRBV24-1; 9 bases map to TRBD1. Germline-derived CDR1 and CDR2 are KGHDR and SFDVKD. V trimming: 4 bases; J trimming: 4 bases; junction bases outside the gene matches: 7. The CDR3 length is 16 residues. As DNA, the CDR3 is TGTGCCACCAGTGACCGACAGGGACAGGGAGGAAACACCATATATTTT. This sequence encodes CATSDRQGQGGNTIYF.

This clonotype was seen ten or more times. The rearrangement joins TRBV2 to TRBJ2-1; the match to TRBD2 covers 11 bases. The length of the CDR3 is 18 residues. Looked up from germline, CDR1 is SNHLY and CDR2 is FYNNEI. With 3 bases clipped from V and 5 bases from J, the junction kept 12 bases outside the gene matches. CDR3 nucleotide sequence: TGTGCCAGCAGTGATCTTATAGCGGGAGGGCCACGGAACAATGAGCAGTTCTTC. It codes for CASSDLIAGGPRNNEQFF.

In its sample, this clonotype was seen many times. A junction boundary mismatches the germline segment, possibly from a read error. This rearrangement joins TRBV7-2 to TRBJ2-1, with D possibly being TRBD2 (5 bases). The CDR3 extends over 14 amino acids. The germline V gene encodes CDR1 SGHTA and CDR2 FQGNSA. The DNA for the CDR3 is TGTGCCAGCAGATTAGCCGCGGGTGTCAATGAGCAGTTCTTC. This gives the protein CASRLAAGVNEQFF.

The gene calls are TRBV10-3 and TRBJ2-3; TRBD2 aligns across 9 bases. This CDR3 is 16 amino acids long. Trimming took 2 bases from V and 5 from J; bases not matched to a gene: 8. Per germline, CDR1 ENHRY and CDR2 SYGVKD. CDR3 protein: CAISELAGGPEDTQYF. In DNA form, the CDR3 reads TGTGCCATCAGTGAGCTCGCGGGAGGGCCGGAAGATACGCAGTATTTT.

This clonotype was seen ten or more times. V and J are TRBV3-1 and TRBJ2-1; no clear D gene. This CDR3 comprises 12 residues. CDR1 and CDR2 (germline): LGHDT, YNNKEL (reference sequence). V lost 2 bases, J lost 8 bases, and 7 bases lay in between. CDR3 DNA: TGTGCCAGCAGCCAAAATGGGGATGAGCAGTTCTTC. Its protein product is CASSQNGDEQFF.

The CDR3 DNA follows: TGTGCCAGCAGTTACCCCGGTGCTCAGGGGGCGAACACTGAAGCTTTCTTT. This gives the protein CASSYPGAQGANTEAFF. The chain links TRBV6-6 to TRBJ1-1; 8 bases agree with TRBD1. The V segment lost 2 bases and the J segment 1 base; nucleotides outside the gene matches: 9. This CDR3 is built from 17 residues. The germline gives CDR1 MNHNY, CDR2 SVGAGI (reference sequence).

This clonotype was seen many times. This sequence joins TRBV7-2 and TRBJ2-7; TRBD1 matches at 8 bases. CDR3 length equals 14 residues. Losses at the gene ends were 2 bases for V and 4 bases for J; bases not matched to a gene: 4. Germline V gene lookup returns CDR1 SGHTA and CDR2 FQGNSA. The CDR3 sequence is CASSLQGAVYEQYF. DNA for the CDR3: TGTGCCAGCAGCTTACAGGGGGCCGTATACGAGCAGTACTTC.

V usage is TRBV12-3 or TRBV12-4 and J usage is TRBJ1-2, with no clear D. Deletions cut 5 bases from V and 2 bases from J, with 15 bases between. This CDR3 is built from 15 residues. The CDR3 protein is CASSQASSGNYGYTF. The CDR3 DNA reads as TGTGCCAGCAGTCAGGCTTCAAGCGGAAACTATGGCTACACCTTC.

There are many counts of this clonotype. The gene calls are TRBV6-1 and TRBJ1-4; D not certain. CDR3 length: 14 residues. Trimming removed 1 base at V and 11 bases at J, with 14 bases between. The germline gives CDR1 MNHNS, CDR2 SASEGT. The CDR3 loop reads CASSEGTNSEKLFF. For the CDR3, the DNA is TGTGCCAGCAGTGAAGGGACTAACTCTGAGAAACTGTTTTTT.

In this sample, this clonotype turned up many times. The chain carries TRBV7-8 and TRBJ2-1, with D unclear. V lost 1 base, J lost 0 bases, and 7 bases lay in between. Germline CDR1 reads SGHVS; CDR2 reads FQNEAQ. This CDR3 is built from 15 residues. The DNA for the CDR3 is TGTGCCAGCAGCTTAGTCCCGGGCTCCTACAATGAGCAGTTCTTC. It yields the protein CASSLVPGSYNEQFF.

This clonotype was counted ten times or more. V and J are TRBV12-5 and TRBJ1-1; TRBD1 might be the D (5 bases). From germline, CDR1 is LGHNT and CDR2 FRNRAP. The CDR3 runs 15 residues. The ends were cut back, 1 base at V and 5 bases at J, with 14 bases in the middle. The CDR3 region has the DNA TGTGCTAGTGGTTTGGGGGATCACAGGTTGACTGAAGCTTTCTTT. This sequence encodes CASGLGDHRLTEAFF.

This clonotype was found a few times. V and J are TRBV9 and TRBJ2-5; 10 nucleotides line up with TRBD2. Unmatched junction bases numbered 11, after V lost 4 bases and J lost 2 bases. This CDR3 is 17 amino acids long. CDR1 is SGDLS and CDR2 is YYNGEE in the germline V gene. CDR3 sequence reads: CASSPNRGTSVQETQYF. The CDR3 coding sequence is TGTGCCAGCAGCCCTAACCGGGGGACTAGCGTACAAGAGACCCAGTACTTC. The full variable domain, its missing parts supplied by reference TRBV9 and TRBJ2-5, is DSGVTQTPKHLITATGQRVTLRCSPRSGDLSVYWYQQSLDQGLQFLIQYYNGEERAKGNILERFSAQQFPDLHSELNLSSLELGDSALYFCASSPNRGTSVQETQYFGPGTRLLVL.